This entry lists 12 T cell receptor beta chains sequenced from one sample in a study of blood T cell repertoires in COVID-19. Here immunoSEQ multiplex PCR was the method, and the copy in TCRdb shows in-frame clones only, minus some. This sample has around 380,000 clones, with about four fifths found just once. The sequencing sample was made of peripheral blood. The receptors stem from a human donor with acute or convalescent COVID-19. The donor label of this sample is uncertain.

This clone has more than one count but fewer than ten. CDR3 in amino acids: CASSELGTGAGNEQFF. The CDR3 nucleotides read TGTGCCAGCAGTGAACTTGGGACAGGGGCGGGTAATGAGCAGTTCTTC. The chain links TRBV25-1 to TRBJ2-1, with 10 nucleotides matching TRBD1. Germline V gene sequence: CDR1 MGHDK, CDR2 SYGVNS. The CDR3 covers 16 residues. The trim removed 2 bases at V and 7 bases at J, leaving 8 bases unmatched.

This clone was recorded a few times. The chain has TRBV28 and TRBJ1-2, with D maybe TRBD1 (6 bases). Trimming left V 6 bases short and J 1 base short, with 15 bases between. CDR1 is MDHEN and CDR2 is SYDVKM in the germline V gene. The CDR3 covers 15 residues. CDR3 sequence reads: CASSWGLRGNYGYTF. Here the CDR3 DNA reads TGTGCCAGCAGCTGGGGGCTGAGGGGTAACTATGGCTACACCTTC.

The chain joins TRBV2 to TRBJ2-1; 7 bases agree with TRBD2. CDR1 is SNHLY, CDR2 FYNNEI, per germline. Losses at the gene ends were 3 bases for V and 7 bases for J; bases not matched to a gene: 12. The CDR3 totals 16 residues. The CDR3 sequence is CASSDWGAGTGNEQFF. CDR3 nucleotides: TGTGCCAGCAGTGACTGGGGAGCGGGAACGGGGAATGAGCAGTTCTTC. The entire variable domain, with the rest obtained from reference TRBV2 and TRBJ2-1, is as follows: EPEVTQTPSHQVTQMGQEVILRCVPISNHLYFYWYRQILGQKVEFLVSFYNNEISEKSEIFDDQFSVERPDGSNFTLKIRSTKLEDSAMYFCASSDWGAGTGNEQFFGPGTRLTVL.

For this clone: At the DNA level, this CDR3 is encoded by other sequences in the same sample as well. V usage is TRBV18 and J usage is TRBJ1-1, with 8 bases matching TRBD1. Losses at the gene ends were 4 bases for V and 1 base for J; bases not matched to a gene: 2. The CDR3 runs to 14 residues. Germline CDR1 reads KGHSH; CDR2 reads LQKENI. The CDR3 DNA reads TGTGCCAGCTCACAGACAGGGGAGAACACTGAAGCTTTCTTT. Amino acid sequence: CASSQTGENTEAFF.

In its sample, this clone was seen once. The gene calls are TRBV18 and TRBJ2-2, with 7 bases fitting TRBD1. CDR3 length: 13 amino acids. After removal of 4 bases from V and 6 bases from J, the junction contained 2 bases not matched to a gene. Germline V lookup: CDR1 KGHSH, CDR2 LQKENI. CDR3 amino acids: CASSRDSSGELFF. The CDR3, as DNA: TGTGCCAGCTCACGGGACAGCTCCGGGGAGCTGTTTTTT.

V gene TRBV30 combines with J gene TRBJ2-1, with D unclear. Germline V gene sequence: CDR1 GTSNPN, CDR2 SVGIG (reference sequence). V lost 2 bases, J lost 7 bases, and 12 bases lay in between. CDR3 size: 13 residues. The CDR3 sequence: CAWSRAGLNEQFF. In DNA, the CDR3 is TGTGCCTGGAGTAGAGCAGGTTTAAATGAGCAGTTCTTC.

The V and J genes are TRBV5-1 and TRBJ2-3, with 11 nucleotides matching TRBD2. CDR3 length: 15 amino acids. V dropped 4 bases and J dropped 3; count of bases not matched to a gene: 4. CDR1 and CDR2 from the germline V gene are SGHRS and YFSETQ. The CDR3 loop is CASSAGTSGTDTQYF. CDR3 bases: TGCGCCAGCAGCGCGGGGACTAGCGGAACAGATACGCAGTATTTT.

The genes are TRBV6-5 and TRBJ1-2, with 7 nucleotides matching TRBD1. CDR1 and CDR2 (germline): MNHEY, SVGAGI. The J segment lost 4 bases and the V segment lost 4 bases, leaving 9 bases of the junction unmatched. The CDR3 runs to 15 residues. The CDR3 region is CASSSKTGLIYGYTF. The CDR3 DNA reads TGTGCCAGCAGTTCGAAGACAGGGTTGATCTATGGCTACACCTTC.

V gene TRBV4-2 combines with J gene TRBJ2-7; 13 nucleotides match TRBD2. This CDR3 is built from 16 residues. The V and J ends lost 1 base and 5 bases, in that order; junction bases with no gene match: 5. CDR1 and CDR2 (germline): LGHNA, YNFKEQ. The CDR3 sequence: CASSQGGTSGNDEQYF. The DNA for the CDR3 is TGTGCCAGCAGCCAAGGGGGGACTAGCGGGAATGACGAGCAGTACTTC.

The chain joins TRBV4-2 to TRBJ1-1; unclear D gene. The ends were cut back, 0 bases at V and 4 bases at J, with 15 bases in the middle. The CDR3 is made up of 16 amino acids. Germline V lookup: CDR1 LGHNA, CDR2 YNFKEQ. The CDR3 loop is CASSQDSEREVTEAFF. CDR3 DNA sequence: TGTGCCAGCAGCCAAGATTCCGAGAGGGAAGTCACTGAAGCTTTCTTT.

The chain couples TRBV3-1 (or the pseudogene TRBV3-2) to TRBJ1-5, with TRBD1 identical over 8 bases. The germline V gene has CDR1 LGHDT and CDR2 YNNKEL (reference sequence). V trimming: 0 bases; J trimming: 2 bases; junction bases outside the gene matches: 3. This CDR3 comprises 16 residues. The CDR3 DNA reads TGTGCCAGCAGCCAAGATTCGGGACAGGGCAATCAGCCCCAGCATTTT. Its translation is CASSQDSGQGNQPQHF.

V usage is TRBV6-5 and J usage is TRBJ1-2; D remains unclear. The CDR3 is 12 amino acids. The V gene lost 5 bases and the J gene lost 3 bases, with 7 bases spanning the gap. Germline lookup yields CDR1 MNHEY and CDR2 SVGAGI. This chain's CDR3 is CASSSVDYGYTF. The CDR3 DNA reads TGTGCCAGCAGTAGCGTTGACTATGGCTACACCTTC.